This record covers a single T cell receptor (beta chain). Germline loops: CDR1 LNHNV, CDR2 YYDKDF (reference sequence). This CDR3 comprises 16 residues. Trimming cost V 2 bases and J 3 bases, with 17 bases left between them. The sample belongs to a study of response to subunit inactivated influenza vaccine. TCRdb itself ran the RT-PCR reads through MiXCR, one entry per CDR3 protein. The sample holds about 650,000 distinct CDR3 sequences, around 13% seen once. The material sequenced was PBMCs from blood, taken less than 15 days before vaccination. The TCR comes from a man between 45 and 60 years old who received an inactivated influenza vaccine. The chain has TRBV15 and TRBJ2-7; weak D call: TRBD2 (6 bases). The CDR3 here is CATSRSSSAEFYEQYF. The CDR3 DNA is TGTGCCACCAGCAGAAGTTCTAGCGCAGAGTTCTACGAGCAGTACTTC. Together with reference TRBV15 and TRBJ2-7, the CDR3 gives the full variable domain: DAMVIQNPRYQVTQFGKPVTLSCSQTLNHNVMYWYQQKSSQAPKLLFHYYDKDFNNEADTPDNFQSRRPNTSFCFLDIRSPGLGDTAMYLCATSRSSSAEFYEQYFGPGTRLTVT.